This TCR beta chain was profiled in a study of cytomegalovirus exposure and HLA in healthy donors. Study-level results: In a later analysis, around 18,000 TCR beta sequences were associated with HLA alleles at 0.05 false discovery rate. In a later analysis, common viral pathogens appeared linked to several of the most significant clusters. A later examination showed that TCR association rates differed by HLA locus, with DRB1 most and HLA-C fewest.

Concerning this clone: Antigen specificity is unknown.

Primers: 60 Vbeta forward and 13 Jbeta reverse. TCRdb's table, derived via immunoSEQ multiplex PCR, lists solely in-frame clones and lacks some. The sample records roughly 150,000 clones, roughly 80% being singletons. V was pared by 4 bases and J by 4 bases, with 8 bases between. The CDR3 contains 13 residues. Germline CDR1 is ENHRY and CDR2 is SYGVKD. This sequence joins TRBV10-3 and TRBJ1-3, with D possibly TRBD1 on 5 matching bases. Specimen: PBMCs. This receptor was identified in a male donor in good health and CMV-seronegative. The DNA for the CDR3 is TGTGCCATCAGTGCAGGGTCCGGAAACACCATATATTTT. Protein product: CAISAGSGNTIYF.